What follows are 32 T cell receptor beta chains derived from one specimen sequenced in a study of blood T cell repertoires in COVID-19. Clones were read by immunoSEQ multiplex PCR, and TCRdb kept only the in-frame ones, dropping some. Of 430,000 or so clones in the sample, 70% to 90% were seen once. The sample consisted of peripheral blood. All receptors come from a man aged 18 to 29 with COVID-19, enrolled during active disease.

The chain carries TRBV11-2 and TRBJ2-1, with a possible D match to TRBD2 (5 bases). V gave up 5 bases and J gave up 0 bases, with 11 bases separating them. This CDR3 contains 15 residues. Germline assignment: CDR1 SGHAT and CDR2 FQNNGV. CDR3 protein: CASSPVAGSYNEQFF. In DNA, the CDR3 is TGTGCCAGCAGCCCCGTCGCGGGCTCCTACAATGAGCAGTTCTTC.

The rearrangement joins TRBV3-1 (or the pseudogene TRBV3-2) to TRBJ2-1, with 10 bases fitting TRBD1. Trimming removed 4 bases from V and 2 bases from J; junction bases left unmatched: 2. Germline V CDR1 and CDR2: LGHDT, YNNKEL (reference sequence). This CDR3 spans 15 amino acids. CDR3 protein: CASSRTGGPYNEQFF. CDR3 sequence (DNA): TGTGCCAGCAGCCGGACAGGGGGACCCTACAATGAGCAGTTCTTC.

About this clone: It is unclear where the CDR3 begins or ends on the DNA, so no DNA is shown, and the CDR3 is as TCRdb lists it. J is TRBJ1-1 and V is TRBV25-1; the table gives TRBD1 as D, unverified against the DNA. Ends included, the CDR3 has 11 residues. CDR1 and CDR2 from the germline V gene are MGHDK and SYGVNS. The chain's CDR3 is CASILGHEAFF.

This rearrangement joins TRBV28 to TRBJ1-2; 10 bases are shared with TRBD1. The CDR3 length is 13 residues. CDR1 is MDHEN, CDR2 SYDVKM, per germline. J gave up 6 bases and V 6 bases, and 4 bases lay outside the gene matches. CDR3: CASRGQGRHGYTF. For the CDR3, the DNA is TGTGCCAGCAGGGGACAGGGGCGCCATGGCTACACCTTC.

This clone was recorded once. The J gene is TRBJ2-5, the V gene TRBV25-1, with D perhaps matching TRBD1 (5 bases). CDR1 is MGHDK, CDR2 SYGVNS, per germline. V lost 1 base and J lost 4, with 13 bases in between. The CDR3 has 15 residues. CDR3 loop: CASSEFQGNRETQYF. DNA of the CDR3: TGTGCCAGCAGTGAATTCCAGGGTAATCGAGAGACCCAGTACTTC.

This sequence joins TRBV7-8 and TRBJ1-6; TRBD1 agrees at 7 bases. V shed 5 bases, J shed 8 bases, and the junction held 12 bases outside the gene matches. The CDR3 sequence is 16 residues long. Germline CDR1 SGHVS, CDR2 FQNEAQ. In nucleotides, the CDR3 is TGTGCCAGCAGCCTCCGGGACAGACTTTCTTATTCACCCCTCCACTTT. Amino acids: CASSLRDRLSYSPLHF.

In this sample, this clone turned up once. This chain uses TRBV7-9 with TRBJ2-2; TRBD2 matches at 8 bases. CDR3 length equals 16 residues. Trimming took 3 bases from V and 8 from J; bases not matched to a gene: 11. Germline CDR1 is SEHNR and CDR2 is FQNEAQ (reference sequence). The CDR3 DNA sequence: TGTGCCAGCAGCTTCATCCCGGGACTAGTATTAGGGGAGCTGTTTTTT. This encodes CASSFIPGLVLGELFF.

J is TRBJ2-1 and V is TRBV11-2, with D perhaps TRBD2 (5 bases). V lost 5 bases and J 6 bases, leaving 17 bases between the germline ends. This CDR3 is built from 15 residues. Germline lookup yields CDR1 SGHAT and CDR2 FQNNGV. The CDR3 DNA sequence: TGTGCCAGCAGCCCAGCTGGGCTAGCCCGCAATGAGCAGTTCTTC. It yields the protein CASSPAGLARNEQFF.

V gene TRBV5-6 combines with J gene TRBJ2-7; TRBD2 matches 11 bases. This CDR3 has 19 residues. The germline V gene has CDR1 SGHDT and CDR2 YYEEEE. V dropped 2 bases and J dropped 6; count of bases not matched to a gene: 19. The CDR3 is CASSFTSGGESWRVAEQYF. CDR3 bases: TGTGCCAGCAGCTTCACTAGCGGGGGAGAATCTTGGAGGGTGGCCGAGCAGTACTTC. Supplemented by reference TRBV5-6 and TRBJ2-7, the full variable domain reads DAGVTQSPTHLIKTRGQQVTLRCSPKSGHDTVSWYQQALGQGPQFIFQYYEEEERQRGNFPDRFSGHQFPNYSSELNVNALLLGDSALYLCASSFTSGGESWRVAEQYFGPGTRLTVT.

This chain uses TRBV4-1 with TRBJ2-5; 10 bases are shared with TRBD2. Germline V CDR1 and CDR2: MGHRA, YSYEKL. The trim removed 1 base at V and 2 bases at J, leaving 7 bases unmatched. CDR3 length: 17 residues. For the CDR3, the DNA is TGCGCCAGCAGCCAAGGATCTAGCGGGGGCCTACAAGAGACCCAGTACTTC. Translated, it gives CASSQGSSGGLQETQYF.

The chain is built from TRBV5-1 and TRBJ1-2; D call uncertain. Germline V CDR1 and CDR2: SGHRS, YFSETQ. V lost 0 bases and J lost 7, with 10 bases in between. The length of the CDR3 is 13 residues. The CDR3 spells CASSLATSTGYTF. CDR3 nucleotide sequence: TGCGCCAGCAGCTTGGCAACATCAACTGGCTACACCTTC.

This chain links TRBV29-1 with TRBJ1-2, with D uncertain. V lost 5 bases to trimming and J lost 3 bases, with 4 bases between them. Germline V lookup: CDR1 SQVTM, CDR2 ANQGSEA. There are 10 residues in the CDR3. CDR3 region: CSVLDYGYTF. CDR3 DNA sequence: TGCAGCGTTCTTGACTATGGCTACACCTTC.

This chain uses TRBV11-2 with TRBJ1-1; no reliable D call. V was trimmed by 1 base and J by 2 bases, leaving 8 bases between them. Looked up from germline, CDR1 is SGHAT and CDR2 is FQNNGV. This CDR3 comprises 14 residues. The CDR3 bases are TGTGCCAGCAGCTTAGTGGAGCTAAACACTGAAGCTTTCTTT. Its translation is CASSLVELNTEAFF.

This chain uses TRBV7-9 with TRBJ1-4; TRBD1 matches 11 bases. With 1 base clipped from V and 11 bases from J, the junction kept 3 bases outside the gene matches. Germline loops: CDR1 SEHNR, CDR2 FQNEAQ (reference sequence). CDR3 size: 14 residues. In nucleotides, the CDR3 is TGTGCCAGCAGCTTAGAACGGGACAGGGGGAAACTGTTTTTT. It is translated as CASSLERDRGKLFF.

The V gene is TRBV18, the J gene TRBJ2-5; TRBD2 might be the D (6 bases). This CDR3 region has 14 residues. Per the germline V gene, CDR1 is KGHSH and CDR2 is LQKENI. Trimming removed 4 bases from V and 7 bases from J, with 16 bases in between. The CDR3 DNA sequence: TGTGCCAGCTCACTTGGGACTGACGGATCGACCCAGTACTTC. Protein: CASSLGTDGSTQYF.

The chain has TRBV27 and TRBJ2-2, with 8 bases fitting TRBD2. The V segment lost 3 bases and the J segment 6 bases; nucleotides outside the gene matches: 3. The CDR3 is 14 amino acids. The germline CDR1 and CDR2 sequences are MNHEY and SMNVEV (reference sequence). For the CDR3, the DNA is TGTGCCAGCAGTTTTTTAGCGGGACCCGGGGAGCTGTTTTTT. As protein: CASSFLAGPGELFF.

In nucleotides, the CDR3 is TGTGCCACCAGCAGATCGGGACAGATCAATGAGCAGTTCTTC. As protein: CATSRSGQINEQFF. The V and J genes are TRBV15 and TRBJ2-1, with TRBD1 identical over 7 bases. Germline V gene sequence: CDR1 LNHNV, CDR2 YYDKDF (reference sequence). V lost 2 bases to trimming and J lost 6 bases; unmatched junction nucleotides: 4. The CDR3 sequence is 14 residues long.

The chain couples TRBV15 to TRBJ2-7; D is undetermined. Germline values: CDR1 LNHNV, CDR2 YYDKDF (reference sequence). V shed 5 bases and J shed 0 bases, with 5 bases lying between them. This CDR3 is built from 12 residues. This CDR3 is CATSWSSYEQYF. The CDR3 coding sequence is TGTGCCACCAGCTGGAGCTCCTACGAGCAGTACTTC.

CDR3 sequence: CASSYSLGGEKLFF. CDR3 sequence (DNA): TGTGCCAGCAGTTACAGCTTGGGAGGTGAAAAACTGTTTTTT. The J gene is TRBJ1-4, the V gene TRBV6-5; D uncertain. The V and J ends lost 2 bases and 7 bases respectively, with 11 bases between them. This CDR3 contains 14 residues. Germline V gene sequence: CDR1 MNHEY, CDR2 SVGAGI.

V and J are TRBV24-1 and TRBJ2-4, with 8 positions matching TRBD1. The V and J ends lost 7 bases and 0 bases, in that order; junction bases with no gene match: 19. This CDR3 is 20 amino acids long. Germline CDR1 and CDR2: KGHDR and SFDVKD. The CDR3 nucleotides read TGTGCCACCAGCCGGGACAGGAATAAAGGCTCCTTACTAGCCAAAAACATTCAGTACTTC. Translated, it gives CATSRDRNKGSLLAKNIQYF.

This chain joins TRBV20-1 and TRBJ2-3; 10 positions agree with TRBD2. This CDR3 is built from 14 residues. Germline CDR1 DFQATT, CDR2 SNEGSKA (reference sequence). V shed 3 bases and J 1 base; nucleotides not matched to a gene: 1. This CDR3 reads CSASGTSGTDTQYF. Here the CDR3 DNA reads TGCAGTGCTAGTGGGACTAGCGGCACAGATACGCAGTATTTT.

The chain recombines TRBV14 with TRBJ1-1; 8 nucleotides align to TRBD1. Losses at the gene ends were 4 bases for V and 7 bases for J; bases not matched to a gene: 8. The CDR3 covers 14 residues. Germline assignment: CDR1 SGHDN and CDR2 FVKESK. The CDR3 loop is CASSLWTGPSEAFF. CDR3 DNA sequence: TGTGCCAGCAGCCTCTGGACAGGGCCTAGTGAAGCTTTCTTT.

This clone was detected only a few times. The CDR3 DNA follows: TGTGCCAGCAGATACGGGGACATGAACACTGAAGCTTTCTTT. Encoded protein: CASRYGDMNTEAFF. This sequence joins TRBV6-5 and TRBJ1-1, with D perhaps TRBD1 (6 bases). In germline, CDR1 is MNHEY, CDR2 SVGAGI. V gave up 6 bases and J gave up 0 bases, with 11 bases separating them. There are 14 residues in the CDR3.

The chain carries TRBV10-3 and TRBJ1-3; D is unclear. The ends were cut back, 9 bases at V and 4 bases at J, with 13 bases in the middle. This CDR3 is 13 amino acids long. Germline assignment: CDR1 ENHRY and CDR2 SYGVKD. The CDR3 DNA reads TGTGCCATTGGGAAGGGAGGCGGAAACACCATATATTTT. Translation: CAIGKGGGNTIYF.

V is TRBV6-6 and J is TRBJ2-5; a weak D match, TRBD2 (6 bases). The CDR3 is 15 amino acids. From germline, CDR1 is MNHNY and CDR2 SVGAGI (reference sequence). V lost 7 bases to trimming and J lost 2 bases, with 17 bases between them. The CDR3 protein is CASTNEGGIQETQYF. The CDR3 DNA sequence: TGTGCCAGCACCAACGAAGGCGGGATACAAGAGACCCAGTACTTC.

This clone came up once. The genes are TRBV5-1 and TRBJ2-2; no definite D call. Germline assignment: CDR1 SGHRS and CDR2 YFSETQ. CDR3 length: 17 amino acids. Trimming removed 4 bases at V and 1 base at J, with 17 bases between. The CDR3 sequence is CASSHTGDLGNTGELFF. The CDR3 DNA reads as TGCGCCAGCAGCCATACCGGCGACTTAGGGAACACCGGGGAGCTGTTTTTT.

This chain connects TRBV29-1 to TRBJ1-1; TRBD1 matches 12 bases. The CDR3 length is 13 residues. Germline assignment: CDR1 SQVTM and CDR2 ANQGSEA. Trimming took 6 bases from V and 11 from J; bases not matched to a gene: 10. CDR3 residues: CSVFRDRGRDAFF. CDR3 nucleotides: TGCAGCGTCTTCCGGGACAGGGGGCGGGACGCTTTCTTT.

V gene TRBV6-5 combines with J gene TRBJ2-2, with 9 bases identical to TRBD1. The germline V gene has CDR1 MNHEY and CDR2 SVGAGI. The J segment lost 4 bases and the V segment lost 6 bases, leaving 3 bases of the junction unmatched. The CDR3 is 14 amino acids. The chain's CDR3 is CASSGQGRTGELFF. For the CDR3, the DNA is TGTGCCAGCAGCGGACAGGGGCGCACCGGGGAGCTGTTTTTT.

The chain links TRBV5-1 to TRBJ2-2; the D gene is possibly TRBD2 (5 bases). V was cut by 5 bases and J by 4 bases, with 6 bases left in between. This CDR3 comprises 12 residues. Germline V gene lookup returns CDR1 SGHRS and CDR2 YFSETQ. The CDR3 nucleotides read TGCGCCAGCAGGGGAGTCACCGGGGAGCTGTTTTTT. As protein: CASRGVTGELFF.

The CDR3 nucleotides read TGTGCCAGCAGCGTACAGGGGCATGGCTACACCTTC. It encodes CASSVQGHGYTF. The rearrangement links TRBV9 to TRBJ1-2; D possibly corresponds to TRBD1 (6 bases). V lost 1 base and J lost 6, with 7 bases in between. Germline V gene data show CDR1 as SGDLS and CDR2 as YYNGEE. There are 12 residues in the CDR3.

The chain uses TRBV7-2 and TRBJ1-4; 9 positions match TRBD1. Germline CDR1 is SGHTA and CDR2 is FQGNSA. This CDR3 comprises 15 residues. Trimming removed 5 bases from V and 8 bases from J; junction bases left unmatched: 9. The CDR3 region has the DNA TGTGCCAGCAGCGCAATGGGACAGGGCGGGGAAAAACTGTTTTTT. It is translated as CASSAMGQGGEKLFF.

The genes are TRBV9 and TRBJ1-5, with D tentatively TRBD1 (5 bases). CDR3 length equals 15 residues. Germline V gene lookup returns CDR1 SGDLS and CDR2 YYNGEE. Between the trimmed V and J ends, which lost 0 bases and 0 bases, there was a span of 7 bases. CDR3 sequence reads: CASSVAGNSNQPQHF. For the CDR3, the DNA is TGTGCCAGCAGCGTAGCAGGGAATAGCAATCAGCCCCAGCATTTT. Using reference TRBV9 and TRBJ1-5 for the parts outside the CDR3, the full variable domain is DSGVTQTPKHLITATGQRVTLRCSPRSGDLSVYWYQQSLDQGLQFLIQYYNGEERAKGNILERFSAQQFPDLHSELNLSSLELGDSALYFCASSVAGNSNQPQHFGDGTRLSIL.